The entry below describes one TCR beta chain. Repertoires were generated with immunoSEQ multiplex PCR, while TCRdb's copy carries only in-frame clones and drops some. The table shows about 71,000 clones, with about 92% occurring only once. The sample originates from a study of T cell changes during pregnancy in multiple sclerosis. This TCR was recovered from a female donor with multiple sclerosis, enrolled in a pregnancy study. Sample: peripheral blood, taken in the third trimester of pregnancy.

CDR3 coding DNA: TGTGCCAGCAGCTTGTCTAGCGGGACCTACGAGCAGTACTTC. Translated: CASSLSSGTYEQYF. The gene calls are TRBV5-4 and TRBJ2-7; TRBD2 matches 9 bases. This CDR3 has 14 residues. The junction had 1 base not matched to a gene; V was cut back by 1 base and J by 2 bases. In germline, CDR1 is SGHNT, CDR2 YYREEE (reference sequence). Full variable domain (missing parts from reference TRBV5-4 and TRBJ2-7): ETGVTQSPTHLIKTRGQQVTLRCSSQSGHNTVSWYQQALGQGPQFIFQYYREEENGRGNFPPRFSGLQFPNYSSELNVNALELDDSALYLCASSLSSGTYEQYFGPGTRLTVT.